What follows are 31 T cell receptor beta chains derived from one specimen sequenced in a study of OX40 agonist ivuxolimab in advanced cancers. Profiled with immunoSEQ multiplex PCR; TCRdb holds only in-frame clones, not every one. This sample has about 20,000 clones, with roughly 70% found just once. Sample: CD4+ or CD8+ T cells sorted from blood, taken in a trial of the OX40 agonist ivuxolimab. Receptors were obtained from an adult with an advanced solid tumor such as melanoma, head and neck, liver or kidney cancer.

The CDR3 loop reads CASSVVSYNEQFF. CDR3 bases: TGTGCCAGCAGTGTCGTCTCATACAATGAGCAGTTCTTC. The rearrangement links TRBV2 to TRBJ2-1; D is ambiguous. This CDR3 is built from 13 residues. CDR1 and CDR2 from the germline V gene are SNHLY and FYNNEI. V lost 4 bases and J 4 bases, leaving 8 bases between the germline ends.

CDR3 DNA: TGTGCCAGCAGCGTAGCTGCCGGAACCGGATCACCCCTCCACTTT. Translating it yields CASSVAAGTGSPLHF. The chain has TRBV9 and TRBJ1-6; D is ambiguous. The V and J ends lost 0 bases and 10 bases respectively, with 14 bases between them. The CDR3 runs to 15 residues. The germline V gene encodes CDR1 SGDLS and CDR2 YYNGEE. Based on the CDR3 plus reference TRBV9 and TRBJ1-6, the full variable domain is DSGVTQTPKHLITATGQRVTLRCSPRSGDLSVYWYQQSLDQGLQFLIQYYNGEERAKGNILERFSAQQFPDLHSELNLSSLELGDSALYFCASSVAAGTGSPLHFGNGTRLTVT.

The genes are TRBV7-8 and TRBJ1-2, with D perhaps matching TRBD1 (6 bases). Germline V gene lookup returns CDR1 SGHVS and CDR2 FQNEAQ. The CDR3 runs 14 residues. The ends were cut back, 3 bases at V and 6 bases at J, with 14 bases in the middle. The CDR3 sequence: CASSLAARGHGYTF. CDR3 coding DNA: TGTGCCAGCAGCTTGGCCGCCAGGGGACATGGCTACACCTTC.

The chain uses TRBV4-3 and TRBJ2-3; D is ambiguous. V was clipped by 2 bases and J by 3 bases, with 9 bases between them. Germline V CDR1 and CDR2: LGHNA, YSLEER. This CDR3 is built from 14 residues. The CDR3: CASSQLSGTDTQYF. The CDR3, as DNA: TGCGCCAGCAGCCAACTCTCCGGGACAGATACGCAGTATTTT.

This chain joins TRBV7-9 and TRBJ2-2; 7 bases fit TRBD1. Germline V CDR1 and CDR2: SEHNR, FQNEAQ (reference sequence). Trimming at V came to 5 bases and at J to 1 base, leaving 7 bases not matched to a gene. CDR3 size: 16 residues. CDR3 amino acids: CASSPFRTGNTGELFF. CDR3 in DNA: TGTGCCAGCAGCCCTTTTCGGACAGGGAACACCGGGGAGCTGTTTTTT.

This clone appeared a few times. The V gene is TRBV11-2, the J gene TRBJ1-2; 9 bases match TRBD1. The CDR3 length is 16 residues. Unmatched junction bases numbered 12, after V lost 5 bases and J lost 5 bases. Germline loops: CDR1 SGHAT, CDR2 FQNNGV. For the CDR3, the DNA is TGTGCCAGCAGCACCCGTACAGGGGGCGATCGATATGGCTACACCTTC. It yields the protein CASSTRTGGDRYGYTF.

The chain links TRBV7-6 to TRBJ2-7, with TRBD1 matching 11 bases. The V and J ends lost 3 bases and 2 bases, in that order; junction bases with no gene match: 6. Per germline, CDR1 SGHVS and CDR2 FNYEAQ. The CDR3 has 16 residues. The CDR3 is CASSLTPGQGAYEQYF. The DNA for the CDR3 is TGTGCCAGCAGCTTGACCCCGGGACAGGGGGCCTACGAGCAGTACTTC.

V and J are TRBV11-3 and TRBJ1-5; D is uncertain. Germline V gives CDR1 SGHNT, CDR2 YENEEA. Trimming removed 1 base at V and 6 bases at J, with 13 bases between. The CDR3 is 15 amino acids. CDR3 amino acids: CASSLVEGSGQPQHF. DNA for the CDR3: TGTGCCAGCAGCTTAGTGGAAGGTTCCGGTCAGCCCCAGCATTTT.

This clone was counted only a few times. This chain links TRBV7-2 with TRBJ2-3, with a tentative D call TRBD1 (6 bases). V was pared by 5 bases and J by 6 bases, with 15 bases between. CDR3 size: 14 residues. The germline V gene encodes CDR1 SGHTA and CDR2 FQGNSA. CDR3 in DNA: TGTGCCAGCAGCCGACAGGTTTTAGGGGATACGCAGTATTTT. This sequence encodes CASSRQVLGDTQYF. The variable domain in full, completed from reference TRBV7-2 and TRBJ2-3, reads GAGVSQSPSNKVTEKGKDVELRCDPISGHTALYWYRQSLGQGLEFLIYFQGNSAPDKSGLPSDRFSAERTGGSVSTLTIQRTQQEDSAVYLCASSRQVLGDTQYFGPGTRLTVL.

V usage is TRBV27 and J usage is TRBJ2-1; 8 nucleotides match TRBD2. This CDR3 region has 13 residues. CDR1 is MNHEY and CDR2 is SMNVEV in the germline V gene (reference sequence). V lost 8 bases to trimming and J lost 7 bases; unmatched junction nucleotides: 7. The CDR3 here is CASGAGGRNEQFF. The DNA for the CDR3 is TGTGCCAGCGGGGCGGGGGGTCGAAATGAGCAGTTCTTC.

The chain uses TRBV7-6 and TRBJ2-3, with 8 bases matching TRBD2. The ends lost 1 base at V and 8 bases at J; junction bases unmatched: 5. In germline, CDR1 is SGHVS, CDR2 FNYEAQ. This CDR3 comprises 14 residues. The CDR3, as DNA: TGTGCCAGCAGCTTAGGGAGCGGGGGAGGTACGCAGTATTTT. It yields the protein CASSLGSGGGTQYF.

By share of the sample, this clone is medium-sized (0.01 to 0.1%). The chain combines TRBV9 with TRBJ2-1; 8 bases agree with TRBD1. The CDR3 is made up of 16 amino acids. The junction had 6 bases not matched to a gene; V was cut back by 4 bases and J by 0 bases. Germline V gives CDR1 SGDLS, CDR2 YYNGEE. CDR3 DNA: TGTGCCAGCAGCCCAGGGGGCGACAGCTCCTACAATGAGCAGTTCTTC. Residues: CASSPGGDSSYNEQFF.

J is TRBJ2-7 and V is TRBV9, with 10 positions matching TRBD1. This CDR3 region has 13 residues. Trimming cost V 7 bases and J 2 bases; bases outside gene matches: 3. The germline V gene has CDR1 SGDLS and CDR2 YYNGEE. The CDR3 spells CASGTGVAYEQYF. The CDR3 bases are TGTGCCAGCGGGACAGGGGTTGCCTACGAGCAGTACTTC.

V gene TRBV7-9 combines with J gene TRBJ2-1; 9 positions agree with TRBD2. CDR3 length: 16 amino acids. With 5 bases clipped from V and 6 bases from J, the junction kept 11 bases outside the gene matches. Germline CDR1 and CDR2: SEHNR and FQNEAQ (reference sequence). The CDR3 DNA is TGTGCCAGCAGCCATCTATATAGCGGGGGTGTCAATGAGCAGTTCTTC. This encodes CASSHLYSGGVNEQFF.

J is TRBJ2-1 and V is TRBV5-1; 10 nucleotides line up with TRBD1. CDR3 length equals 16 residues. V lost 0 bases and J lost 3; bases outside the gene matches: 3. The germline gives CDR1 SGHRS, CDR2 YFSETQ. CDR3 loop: CASSLGQGAVYNEQFF. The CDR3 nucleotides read TGCGCCAGCAGCTTGGGACAGGGGGCGGTCTACAATGAGCAGTTCTTC.

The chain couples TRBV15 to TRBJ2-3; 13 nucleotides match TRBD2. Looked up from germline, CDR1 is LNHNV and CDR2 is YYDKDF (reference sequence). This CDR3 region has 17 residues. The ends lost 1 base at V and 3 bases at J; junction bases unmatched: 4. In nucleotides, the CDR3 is TGTGCCACCAGCAGAGGACTAGCGGGGGGCGTAACAGATACGCAGTATTTT. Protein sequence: CATSRGLAGGVTDTQYF. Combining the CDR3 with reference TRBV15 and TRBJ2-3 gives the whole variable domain DAMVIQNPRYQVTQFGKPVTLSCSQTLNHNVMYWYQQKSSQAPKLLFHYYDKDFNNEADTPDNFQSRRPNTSFCFLDIRSPGLGDTAMYLCATSRGLAGGVTDTQYFGPGTRLTVL.

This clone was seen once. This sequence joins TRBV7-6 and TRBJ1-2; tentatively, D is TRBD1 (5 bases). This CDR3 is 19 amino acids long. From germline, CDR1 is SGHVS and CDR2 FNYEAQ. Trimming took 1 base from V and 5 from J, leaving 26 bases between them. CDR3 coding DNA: TGTGCCAGCAGCTTAGTAAAGGCCCGACAGATCTTCCCCCTATATGGCTACACCTTC. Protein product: CASSLVKARQIFPLYGYTF.

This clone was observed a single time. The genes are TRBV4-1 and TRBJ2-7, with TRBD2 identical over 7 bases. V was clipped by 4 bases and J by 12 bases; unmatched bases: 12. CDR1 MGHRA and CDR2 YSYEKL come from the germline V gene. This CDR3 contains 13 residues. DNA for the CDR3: TGCGCCAGCAGCCTCTCCCTGGGGGGGGGTACGTACTTC. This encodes CASSLSLGGGTYF.

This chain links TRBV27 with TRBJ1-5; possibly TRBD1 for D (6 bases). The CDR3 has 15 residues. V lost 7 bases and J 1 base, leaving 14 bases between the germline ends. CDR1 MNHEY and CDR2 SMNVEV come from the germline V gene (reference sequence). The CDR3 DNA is TGTGCCAGCATGCCACAGGGAAGCAGCAATCAGCCCCAGCATTTT. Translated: CASMPQGSSNQPQHF.

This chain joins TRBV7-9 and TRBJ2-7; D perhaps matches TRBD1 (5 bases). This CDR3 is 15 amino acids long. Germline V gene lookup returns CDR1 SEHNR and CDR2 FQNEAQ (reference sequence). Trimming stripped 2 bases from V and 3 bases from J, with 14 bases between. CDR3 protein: CASSLNVWQGYEQYF. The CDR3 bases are TGTGCCAGCAGCTTAAATGTATGGCAGGGCTACGAGCAGTACTTC.

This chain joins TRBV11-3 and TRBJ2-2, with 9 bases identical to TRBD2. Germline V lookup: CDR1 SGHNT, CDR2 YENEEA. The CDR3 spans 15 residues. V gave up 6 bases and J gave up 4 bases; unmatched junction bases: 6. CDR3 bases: TGTGCCAGCAGTCTAAAGCGGGGGGCCACCGGGGAGCTGTTTTTT. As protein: CASSLKRGATGELFF.

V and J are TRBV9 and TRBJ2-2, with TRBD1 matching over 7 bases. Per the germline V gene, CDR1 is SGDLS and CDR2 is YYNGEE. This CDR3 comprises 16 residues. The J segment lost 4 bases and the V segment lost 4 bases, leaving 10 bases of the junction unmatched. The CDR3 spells CASSYSGTVFTGELFF. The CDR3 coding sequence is TGTGCCAGCAGCTACTCCGGGACAGTGTTCACCGGGGAGCTGTTTTTT.

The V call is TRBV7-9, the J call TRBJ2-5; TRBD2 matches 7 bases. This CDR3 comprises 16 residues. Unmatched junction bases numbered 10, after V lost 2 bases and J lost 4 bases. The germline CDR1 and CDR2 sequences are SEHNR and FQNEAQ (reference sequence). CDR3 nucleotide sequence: TGTGCCAGCAGCTTAAAGGCTAGCGGAAATCTAGAGACCCAGTACTTC. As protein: CASSLKASGNLETQYF. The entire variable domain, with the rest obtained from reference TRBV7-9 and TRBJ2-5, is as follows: DTGVSQNPRHKITKRGQNVTFRCDPISEHNRLYWYRQTLGQGPEFLTYFQNEAQLEKSRLLSDRFSAERPKGSFSTLEIQRTEQGDSAMYLCASSLKASGNLETQYFGPGTRLLVL.

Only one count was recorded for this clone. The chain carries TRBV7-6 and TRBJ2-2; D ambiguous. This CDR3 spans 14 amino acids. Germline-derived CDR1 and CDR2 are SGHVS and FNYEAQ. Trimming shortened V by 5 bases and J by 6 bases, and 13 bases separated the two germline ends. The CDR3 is CASSPVKRAGELFF. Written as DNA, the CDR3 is TGTGCCAGCAGCCCGGTTAAACGGGCCGGGGAGCTGTTTTTT.

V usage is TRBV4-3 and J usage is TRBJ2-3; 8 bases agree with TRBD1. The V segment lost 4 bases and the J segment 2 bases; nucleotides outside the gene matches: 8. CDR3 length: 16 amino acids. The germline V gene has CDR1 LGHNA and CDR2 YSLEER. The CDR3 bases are TGCGCCAGCAGCCCTTCGGGACAGGACCCCACAGATACGCAGTATTTT. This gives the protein CASSPSGQDPTDTQYF.

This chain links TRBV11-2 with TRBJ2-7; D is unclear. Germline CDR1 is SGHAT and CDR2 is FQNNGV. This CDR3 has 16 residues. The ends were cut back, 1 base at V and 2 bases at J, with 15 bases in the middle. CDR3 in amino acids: CASSLGPVGSAYEQYF. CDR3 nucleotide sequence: TGTGCCAGCAGCTTAGGACCTGTTGGGTCGGCCTACGAGCAGTACTTC.

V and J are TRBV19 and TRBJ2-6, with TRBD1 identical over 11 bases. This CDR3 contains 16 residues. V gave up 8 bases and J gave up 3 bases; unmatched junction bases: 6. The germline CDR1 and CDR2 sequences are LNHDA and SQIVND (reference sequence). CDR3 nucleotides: TGTGCCAGTGATGGACAGGGGGCGGGTGGGGCCAACGTCCTGACTTTC. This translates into CASDGQGAGGANVLTF.

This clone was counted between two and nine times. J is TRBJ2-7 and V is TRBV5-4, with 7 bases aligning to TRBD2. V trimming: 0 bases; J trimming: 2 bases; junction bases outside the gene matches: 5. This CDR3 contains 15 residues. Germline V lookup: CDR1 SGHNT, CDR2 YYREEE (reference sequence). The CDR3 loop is CASSLEARGAYEQYF. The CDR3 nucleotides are TGTGCCAGCAGCTTGGAGGCTCGGGGGGCCTACGAGCAGTACTTC.

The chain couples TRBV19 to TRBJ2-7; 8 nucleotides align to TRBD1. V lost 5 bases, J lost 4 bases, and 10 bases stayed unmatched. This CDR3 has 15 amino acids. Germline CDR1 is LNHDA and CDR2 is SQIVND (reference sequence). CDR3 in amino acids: CASSLEGRGRYEQYF. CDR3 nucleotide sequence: TGTGCCAGTAGTCTCGAGGGCAGGGGGCGGTACGAGCAGTACTTC.

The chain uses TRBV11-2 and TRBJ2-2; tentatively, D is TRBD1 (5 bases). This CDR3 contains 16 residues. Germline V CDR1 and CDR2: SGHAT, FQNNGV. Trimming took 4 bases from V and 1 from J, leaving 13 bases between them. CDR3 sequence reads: CASSSFPDKNTGELFF. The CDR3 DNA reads TGTGCCAGCAGCTCCTTCCCGGACAAGAACACCGGGGAGCTGTTTTTT.

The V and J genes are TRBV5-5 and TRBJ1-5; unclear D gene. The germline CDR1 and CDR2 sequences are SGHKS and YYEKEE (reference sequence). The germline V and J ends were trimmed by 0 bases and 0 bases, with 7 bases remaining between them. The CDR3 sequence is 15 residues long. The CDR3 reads CASSLAGNSNQPQHF. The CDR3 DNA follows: TGTGCCAGCAGCTTGGCGGGGAATAGCAATCAGCCCCAGCATTTT.